One and the same sample provided the 31 T cell receptor beta chains below, sequenced in a study of regulatory T cells in long-lasting Graves disease. Arm-PCR of CDR3 regions with iRepertoire HTBI primers generated TCR beta libraries. TCRdb reprocessed the multiplex PCR reads via MiXCR and lists one record per CDR3 protein. Of about 220,000 distinct CDR3 sequences listed, roughly 19% are singletons. The time point: newly diagnosed GD, antithyroid drugs for less than 3 months. TCR sequences were obtained from RNA taken from PBMCs. A further study also used this sample, focusing on T cells in Graves' hyperthyroidism and ophthalmopathy.

The sample was peripheral blood mononuclear cells (PBMCs), taken at new diagnosis, from a patient treated with antithyroid drugs. The receptors were gathered from a woman in her twenties or thirties with Graves disease.

This clonotype was seen repeatedly, ten times or more. V and J are TRBV2 and TRBJ2-5; the D call may be TRBD1 or TRBD2 (5 bases each). V lost 8 bases, J lost 4 bases, and 11 bases lay in between. The CDR3 sequence is 12 residues long. Germline CDR1 and CDR2: SNHLY and FYNNEI. CDR3 loop: CASLERGETQYF. Here the CDR3 DNA reads TGTGCCAGCCTTGAGAGGGGAGAGACCCAGTACTTC.

At least ten counts were recorded for this clonotype. The chain recombines TRBV30 with TRBJ1-5; 8 nucleotides match TRBD1. The CDR3 runs to 13 residues. V was pared by 5 bases and J by 7 bases, with 7 bases of the junction left unmatched. Germline V gene sequence: CDR1 GTSNPN, CDR2 SVGIG (reference sequence). As DNA, the CDR3 is TGTGCCTGGGGCGGACAGGGAGGACAGCCCCAGCATTTT. It translates to CAWGGQGGQPQHF.

This clonotype has ten or more counts. The chain is built from TRBV30 and TRBJ1-5; 7 positions agree with TRBD1. J was trimmed by 4 bases and V by 2 bases; bases with no gene match: 2. This CDR3 contains 13 residues. The germline V gene has CDR1 GTSNPN and CDR2 SVGIG (reference sequence). CDR3 nucleotides: TGTGCCTGGAGTTTACAGGGGAATCAGCCCCAGCATTTT. Protein sequence: CAWSLQGNQPQHF.

In this sample, this clonotype turned up many times. This chain connects TRBV20-1 to TRBJ2-7, with D possibly matching TRBD2 (5 bases). The CDR3 covers 14 residues. V dropped 1 base and J dropped 3 bases, with 13 bases sitting between them. In germline, CDR1 is DFQATT, CDR2 SNEGSKA (reference sequence). The chain's CDR3 is CSARGSSDYYEQYF. CDR3 bases: TGCAGTGCTAGAGGAAGTAGCGACTACTACGAGCAGTACTTC.

At least ten counts were recorded for this clonotype. The chain carries TRBV9 and TRBJ1-6; 8 bases are shared with TRBD1. With V trimmed by 1 base and J by 7 bases, 1 base remained unmatched. Looked up from germline, CDR1 is SGDLS and CDR2 is YYNGEE. The CDR3 is made up of 14 amino acids. CDR3 DNA sequence: TGTGCCAGCAGCGTACAGGGGGCGAATTCACCCCTCCACTTT. Its translation is CASSVQGANSPLHF.

This clonotype was observed many times. The chain is built from TRBV2 and TRBJ2-7; D possibly uses TRBD1 or TRBD2 (6 bases each). The V gene lost 4 bases and the J gene lost 5 bases, with 12 bases spanning the gap. Germline CDR1 SNHLY, CDR2 FYNNEI. This CDR3 has 13 amino acids. The CDR3 reads CASSGRRGDEQYF. The CDR3 nucleotides are TGTGCCAGCAGTGGAAGGAGGGGGGACGAGCAGTACTTC.

Many counts were recorded for this clonotype. Relative to the germline gene, one junction end is altered; a read error may explain this. The chain uses TRBV3-1 and TRBJ2-1, with TRBD1 matching 8 bases. This CDR3 contains 17 residues. Germline V lookup: CDR1 LGHDT, CDR2 YNNKEL (reference sequence). CDR3 DNA: TGTGCCAGCAGCCAAGATTCCGCAGGGGGCGCGTACAGTGAGCAGTTCTTC. This sequence encodes CASSQDSAGGAYSEQFF.

This clonotype was observed many times. The rearrangement joins TRBV28 to TRBJ1-6; a possible D gene is TRBD1 (5 bases). The CDR3 is 15 residues long. The germline V gene encodes CDR1 MDHEN and CDR2 SYDVKM. Trimming stripped 6 bases from V and 7 bases from J, with 16 bases between. The CDR3 region has the DNA TGTGCCAGCAGCCCCTCAAAAGGGGACAATTCACCCCTCCACTTT. Translation: CASSPSKGDNSPLHF.

Worth noting for this clonotype: This may be a read error, as it is one base from a much larger clone. V is TRBV6-1 and J is TRBJ1-2; no clear D. CDR3 length: 13 residues. Germline values: CDR1 MNHNS, CDR2 SASEGT. Trimming took 11 bases from V and 5 from J, leaving 18 bases between them. CDR3 sequence: CAGRGHGDYGYTF. CDR3 bases: TGTGCCGGTCGCGGCCATGGGGATTATGGCTACACCTTC.

This clonotype was seen repeatedly, ten times or more. The chain carries TRBV9 and TRBJ2-3; 10 nucleotides align to TRBD2. The length of the CDR3 is 16 residues. V lost 1 base to trimming and J lost 0 bases; unmatched junction nucleotides: 2. Germline V gene data show CDR1 as SGDLS and CDR2 as YYNGEE. The CDR3 bases are TGTGCCAGCAGCGTAATAGCGGGAGGCAGCACAGATACGCAGTATTTT. Encoded protein: CASSVIAGGSTDTQYF. Using reference TRBV9 and TRBJ2-3 for the parts outside the CDR3, the full variable domain is DSGVTQTPKHLITATGQRVTLRCSPRSGDLSVYWYQQSLDQGLQFLIQYYNGEERAKGNILERFSAQQFPDLHSELNLSSLELGDSALYFCASSVIAGGSTDTQYFGPGTRLTVL.

This clonotype was detected many times. The chain carries TRBV9 and TRBJ2-3; D gene ambiguous. Germline V lookup: CDR1 SGDLS, CDR2 YYNGEE. The CDR3 has 14 amino acids. Trimming shortened V by 0 bases and J by 2 bases, and 7 bases separated the two germline ends. CDR3 protein: CASSVGAPTDTQYF. In DNA form, the CDR3 reads TGTGCCAGCAGCGTAGGGGCGCCCACAGATACGCAGTATTTT.

In its sample, this clonotype was seen many times. The CDR3 region has the DNA TGTGCCAGCAGCGCCCAGTCGGGTTCCGGCTATGGCTACACCTTC. Translation: CASSAQSGSGYGYTF. The chain carries TRBV9 and TRBJ1-2; no clear D. V was trimmed by 3 bases and J by 4 bases, leaving 16 bases between them. The CDR3 has 15 amino acids. CDR1 is SGDLS and CDR2 is YYNGEE in the germline V gene.

This clonotype was detected ten times or more. The chain combines TRBV11-2 with TRBJ2-7; D ambiguous. Per the germline V gene, CDR1 is SGHAT and CDR2 is FQNNGV. This CDR3 comprises 12 residues. Trimming stripped 4 bases from V and 5 bases from J, with 9 bases between. CDR3 nucleotide sequence: TGTGCCAGCAGCTCCCCCATCAACGAGCAGTACTTC. As protein: CASSSPINEQYF.

In the case of this clonotype: A read error is likely here: a far larger clone is one base away. The V and J genes are TRBV18 and TRBJ2-1, with D unresolved. The germline V and J ends were trimmed by 2 bases and 10 bases, with 12 bases remaining between them. In germline, CDR1 is KGHSH, CDR2 LQKENI. The CDR3 is 13 amino acids. CDR3 protein: CASSPSRLYEQFF. In DNA, the CDR3 is TGTGCCAGCTCACCATCCAGGCTCTACGAGCAGTTCTTC.

This clonotype was found many times. This chain uses TRBV3-1 with TRBJ1-3; D gene unclear. This CDR3 is built from 12 residues. V lost 0 bases and J 3 bases, leaving 0 bases between the germline ends. The germline CDR1 and CDR2 sequences are LGHDT and YNNKEL (reference sequence). The DNA for the CDR3 is TGTGCCAGCAGCCAAGATGGAAACACCATATATTTT. Residues: CASSQDGNTIYF.

As concerns this clonotype: A far more abundant clone sits one base away, making this likely a read error. The chain is built from TRBV6-2 or TRBV6-3 and TRBJ1-3; D ambiguous. The CDR3 is 14 amino acids. CDR1 MNHEY and CDR2 SVGEGT come from the germline V gene. The CDR3 loop reads CAGSFEVSGNTIYF. In DNA form, the CDR3 reads TGTGCCGGCAGTTTCGAGGTGTCTGGAAACACCATATATTTT.

This clonotype came up many times. An end of the junction does not agree with germline; a read error may underlie this. This sequence joins TRBV20-1 and TRBJ2-1; D is perhaps TRBD1 or TRBD2 (5 bases each). Germline V gene data show CDR1 as DFQATT and CDR2 as SNEGSKA (reference sequence). The CDR3 is 15 residues long. The CDR3 loop reads CSATGGSGRYNEQFF. CDR3 DNA: TGCAGCGCTACCGGAGGCTCAGGGCGGTACAATGAGCAGTTCTTC.

This clonotype turned up a few times. The chain recombines TRBV3-1 with TRBJ1-1; the match to TRBD1 covers 8 bases. Germline V gene lookup returns CDR1 LGHDT and CDR2 YNNKEL (reference sequence). The CDR3 consists of 15 residues. V dropped 6 bases and J dropped 2; count of bases not matched to a gene: 8. CDR3: CASSSTSGGNTEAFF. The CDR3 DNA follows: TGTGCCAGCAGTTCAACCTCAGGGGGCAACACTGAAGCTTTCTTT.

This clonotype has just one count. The rearrangement joins TRBV3-1 to TRBJ2-5; D gene uncertain. The V gene's germline CDR1 is LGHDT and CDR2 YNNKEL (reference sequence). CDR3 length: 16 amino acids. V was clipped by 1 base and J by 5 bases, with 17 bases between them. The CDR3 DNA sequence: TGTGCCAGCAGCCAAGGACGGCAGGAAGGTCGGGAGACCCAGTACTTC. Protein: CASSQGRQEGRETQYF.

Of note for this clonotype: The germline gene is not matched at one end of the junction; a read error may be the cause. The chain recombines TRBV18 with TRBJ1-2; D might be TRBD1 (5 bases). Germline V gives CDR1 KGHSH, CDR2 LQKENI. CDR3 length: 13 residues. The CDR3, as DNA: TGTGGCAGCTCCCCCGGGACGGACTATGGCTACACCTTC. Residues: CGSSPGTDYGYTF.

This clonotype was observed at least ten times. The chain's CDR3 is CASSVLDYNEQFF. CDR3 DNA sequence: TGTGCCAGCAGCGTGCTCGACTACAATGAGCAGTTCTTC. V usage is TRBV9 and J usage is TRBJ2-1, with D uncertain. V was cut by 2 bases and J by 3 bases, with 6 bases left in between. CDR3 length: 13 amino acids. Germline assignment: CDR1 SGDLS and CDR2 YYNGEE.

Ten or more counts support this clonotype. The V call is TRBV12-3 or TRBV12-4, the J call TRBJ2-1, with 14 bases that match TRBD2. V gave up 5 bases and J gave up 4 bases; unmatched junction bases: 4. CDR3 length: 16 amino acids. CDR3: CASSATSGGDYNEQFF. As DNA, the CDR3 is TGTGCCAGCAGTGCGACTAGCGGGGGGGATTACAATGAGCAGTTCTTC.

This clonotype was counted ten times or more. The rearrangement joins TRBV19 to TRBJ2-3; D is perhaps TRBD1 (5 bases). From germline, CDR1 is LNHDA and CDR2 SQIVND (reference sequence). V gave up 7 bases and J gave up 5 bases, with 19 bases separating them. This CDR3 has 15 residues. The CDR3 is CASNGGAGMEDTQYF. CDR3 in DNA: TGTGCCAGTAACGGTGGGGCAGGGATGGAAGATACGCAGTATTTT.

This clonotype has more than one count but fewer than ten. The V call is TRBV9, the J call TRBJ2-5, with 8 bases lining up with TRBD1. Germline V gene lookup returns CDR1 SGDLS and CDR2 YYNGEE. With V trimmed by 4 bases and J by 5 bases, 10 bases remained unmatched. The CDR3 totals 15 residues. In DNA form, the CDR3 reads TGTGCCAGCAGCCCCTCGGACAGGGTGCGGGAGACCCAGTACTTC. Translating it yields CASSPSDRVRETQYF.

This clonotype was recorded many times. Sequence at one end of the junction differs from germline and may be a read error. This chain uses TRBV4-1 with TRBJ1-1; 9 positions match TRBD1. The germline V gene encodes CDR1 MGHRA and CDR2 YSYEKL. CDR3 length equals 16 residues. The CDR3 DNA follows: TGTGCCAGCAGCGCTAGAGGGACAGGGTTGAACACTGAAGCTTTCTTT. Its protein is CASSARGTGLNTEAFF.

This clonotype was counted at least ten times. The CDR3 region is CASSPYSQGETQYF. The CDR3 DNA reads as TGTGCCAGCTCACCGTACTCCCAGGGTGAGACCCAGTACTTC. This chain links TRBV18 with TRBJ2-5, with a tentative D call TRBD1 (5 bases). The germline V gene has CDR1 KGHSH and CDR2 LQKENI. CDR3 size: 14 residues. Trimming pared 3 bases from V and 5 bases from J, leaving 13 bases between.

This clonotype was picked up many times. V gene TRBV20-1 combines with J gene TRBJ1-2; D is perhaps TRBD1 (5 bases). The CDR3 runs 13 residues. V lost 5 bases, J lost 4 bases, and 14 bases lay in between. CDR1 and CDR2 from the germline V gene are DFQATT and SNEGSKA (reference sequence). CDR3 amino acids: CSAPGGELYGYTF. The CDR3, as DNA: TGCAGTGCTCCCGGAGGGGAGCTCTATGGCTACACCTTC.

This clonotype was counted ten times or more. CDR3 sequence reads: CASSFLSQADTQYF. CDR3 DNA sequence: TGTGCCAGCAGTTTCCTATCACAGGCAGATACGCAGTATTTT. The chain couples TRBV27 to TRBJ2-3, with a possible D match to TRBD1 (5 bases). V shed 3 bases and J shed 4 bases, with 11 bases lying between them. Germline CDR1 reads MNHEY; CDR2 reads SMNVEV (reference sequence). The CDR3 totals 14 residues.

There are a few counts of this clonotype. A much larger clone lies one base from this, so it may be a read error. This rearrangement joins TRBV2 to TRBJ1-1, with D perhaps matching TRBD1 (6 bases). Trimming shortened V by 3 bases and J by 4 bases, and 9 bases separated the two germline ends. The length of the CDR3 is 13 residues. The V gene's germline CDR1 is SNHLY and CDR2 FYNNEI. CDR3 sequence (DNA): TGTGCCAGCAGTGACAGGGGAGCCACTGAAGCTTTCTTT. As protein: CASSDRGATEAFF.

This clonotype was found a few times. CDR3 nucleotides: TGCGCCAGCAGTGTTCCCGGGACAGAGACTGAAGCTTTCTTT. Amino acids: CASSVPGTETEAFF. The chain couples TRBV5-1 to TRBJ1-1; TRBD1 matches at 7 bases. The germline gives CDR1 SGHRS, CDR2 YFSETQ. Trimming took 5 bases from V and 5 from J; bases not matched to a gene: 9. The CDR3 has 14 amino acids.

Ten or more counts support this clonotype. The chain links TRBV6-1 to TRBJ1-5; 7 bases are shared with TRBD1. This CDR3 region has 14 residues. Germline CDR1 MNHNS, CDR2 SASEGT. With 7 bases clipped from V and 1 base from J, the junction kept 4 bases outside the gene matches. CDR3 bases: TGTGCCAGCATGCTGACAGGGAGCAATCAGCCCCAGCATTTT. Amino acid sequence: CASMLTGSNQPQHF.